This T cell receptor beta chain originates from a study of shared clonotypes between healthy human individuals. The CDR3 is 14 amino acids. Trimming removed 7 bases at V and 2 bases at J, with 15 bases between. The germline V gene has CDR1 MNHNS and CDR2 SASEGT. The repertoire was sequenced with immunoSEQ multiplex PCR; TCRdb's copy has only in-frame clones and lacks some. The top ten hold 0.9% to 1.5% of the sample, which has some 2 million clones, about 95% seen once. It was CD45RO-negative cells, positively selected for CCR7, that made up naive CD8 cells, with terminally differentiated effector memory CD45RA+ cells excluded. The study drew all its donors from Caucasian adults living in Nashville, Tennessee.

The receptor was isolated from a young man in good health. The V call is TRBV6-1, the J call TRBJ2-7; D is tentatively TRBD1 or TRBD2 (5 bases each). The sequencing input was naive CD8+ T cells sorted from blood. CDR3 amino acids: CASKRGEGPYEQYF. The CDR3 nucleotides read TGTGCCAGCAAGAGGGGTGAGGGGCCCTACGAGCAGTACTTC.